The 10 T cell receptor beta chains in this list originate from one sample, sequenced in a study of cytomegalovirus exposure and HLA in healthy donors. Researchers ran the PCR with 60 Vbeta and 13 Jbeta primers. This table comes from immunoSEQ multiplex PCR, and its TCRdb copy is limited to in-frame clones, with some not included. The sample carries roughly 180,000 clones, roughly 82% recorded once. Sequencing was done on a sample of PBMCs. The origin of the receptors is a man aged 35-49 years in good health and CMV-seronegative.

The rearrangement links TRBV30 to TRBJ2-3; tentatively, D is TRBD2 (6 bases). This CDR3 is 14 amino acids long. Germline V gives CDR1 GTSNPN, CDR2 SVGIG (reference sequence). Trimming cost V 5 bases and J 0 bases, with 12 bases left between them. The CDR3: CAWGGSRSTDTQYF. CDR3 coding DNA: TGTGCCTGGGGGGGGTCGCGCAGCACAGATACGCAGTATTTT.

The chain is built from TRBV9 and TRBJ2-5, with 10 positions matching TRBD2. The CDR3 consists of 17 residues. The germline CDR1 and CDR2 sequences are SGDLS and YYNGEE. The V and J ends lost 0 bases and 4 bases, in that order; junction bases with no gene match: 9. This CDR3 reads CASSVGSGRAPGETQYF. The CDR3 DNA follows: TGTGCCAGCAGCGTAGGAAGCGGGAGGGCCCCGGGAGAGACCCAGTACTTC.

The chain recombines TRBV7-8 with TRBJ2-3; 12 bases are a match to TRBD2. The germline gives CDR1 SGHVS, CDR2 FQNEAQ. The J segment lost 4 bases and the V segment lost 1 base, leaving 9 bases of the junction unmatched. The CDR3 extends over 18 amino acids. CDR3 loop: CASSLEASGGVSADTQYF. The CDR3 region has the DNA TGTGCCAGCAGCTTAGAAGCTAGCGGGGGGGTATCGGCAGATACGCAGTATTTT.

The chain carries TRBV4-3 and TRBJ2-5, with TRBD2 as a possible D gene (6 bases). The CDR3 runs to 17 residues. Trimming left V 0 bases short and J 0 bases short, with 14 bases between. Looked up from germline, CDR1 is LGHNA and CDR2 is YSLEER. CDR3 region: CASSQEMGTSNQETQYF. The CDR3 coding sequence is TGCGCCAGCAGCCAAGAGATGGGGACTTCCAACCAAGAGACCCAGTACTTC.

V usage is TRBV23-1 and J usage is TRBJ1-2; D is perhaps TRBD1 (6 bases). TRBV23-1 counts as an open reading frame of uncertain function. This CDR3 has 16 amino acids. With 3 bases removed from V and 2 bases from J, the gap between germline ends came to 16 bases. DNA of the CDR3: TGCGCCAGCAGTCAGCCCAACAGGGACCCAAACTATGGCTACACCTTC. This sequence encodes CASSQPNRDPNYGYTF.

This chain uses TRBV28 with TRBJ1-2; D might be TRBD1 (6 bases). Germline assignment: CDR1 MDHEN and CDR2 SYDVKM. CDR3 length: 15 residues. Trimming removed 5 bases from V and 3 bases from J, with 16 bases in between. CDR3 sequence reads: CASSLNGRGHYGYTF. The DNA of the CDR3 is TGTGCCAGCAGTCTCAACGGCAGGGGACACTATGGCTACACCTTC.

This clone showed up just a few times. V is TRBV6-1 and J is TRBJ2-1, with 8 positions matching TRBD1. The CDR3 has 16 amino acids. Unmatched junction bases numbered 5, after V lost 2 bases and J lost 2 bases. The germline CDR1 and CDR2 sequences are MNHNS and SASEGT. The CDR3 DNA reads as TGTGCCAGCAGTGAACAGGGGGCGACCCCCTACAATGAGCAGTTCTTC. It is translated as CASSEQGATPYNEQFF.

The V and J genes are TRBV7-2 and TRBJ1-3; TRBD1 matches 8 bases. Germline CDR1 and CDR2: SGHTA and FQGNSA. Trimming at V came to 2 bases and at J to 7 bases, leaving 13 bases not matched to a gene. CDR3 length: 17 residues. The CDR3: CASSLQRTGFGTNTIYF. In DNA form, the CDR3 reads TGTGCCAGCAGCTTACAAAGGACAGGGTTTGGTACGAACACCATATATTTT.

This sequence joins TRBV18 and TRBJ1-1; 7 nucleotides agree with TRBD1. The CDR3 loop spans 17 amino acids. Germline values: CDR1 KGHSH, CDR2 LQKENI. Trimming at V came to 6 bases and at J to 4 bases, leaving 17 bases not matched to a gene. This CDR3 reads CASSPPQERGPGTEAFF. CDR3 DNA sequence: TGTGCCAGCTCCCCGCCGCAGGAAAGGGGGCCCGGCACTGAAGCTTTCTTT.

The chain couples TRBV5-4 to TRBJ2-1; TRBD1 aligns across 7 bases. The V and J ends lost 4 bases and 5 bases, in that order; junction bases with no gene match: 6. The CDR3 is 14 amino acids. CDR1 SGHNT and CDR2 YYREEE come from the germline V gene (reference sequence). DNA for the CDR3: TGTGCCAGCAGCAAAGGGACAGCTAACAATGAGCAGTTCTTC. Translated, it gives CASSKGTANNEQFF.